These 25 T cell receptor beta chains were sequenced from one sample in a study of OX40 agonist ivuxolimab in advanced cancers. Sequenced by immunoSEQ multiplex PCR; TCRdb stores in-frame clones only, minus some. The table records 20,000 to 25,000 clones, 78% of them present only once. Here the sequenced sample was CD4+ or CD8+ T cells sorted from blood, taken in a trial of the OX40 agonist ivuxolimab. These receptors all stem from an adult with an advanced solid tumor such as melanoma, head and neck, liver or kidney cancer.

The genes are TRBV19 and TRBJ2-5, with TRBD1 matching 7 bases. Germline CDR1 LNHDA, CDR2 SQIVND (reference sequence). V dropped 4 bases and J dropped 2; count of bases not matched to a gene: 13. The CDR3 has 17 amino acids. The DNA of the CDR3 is TGTGCCAGTAGTACCTCCCTCCAGACAGGGATACAAGAGACCCAGTACTTC. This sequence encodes CASSTSLQTGIQETQYF.

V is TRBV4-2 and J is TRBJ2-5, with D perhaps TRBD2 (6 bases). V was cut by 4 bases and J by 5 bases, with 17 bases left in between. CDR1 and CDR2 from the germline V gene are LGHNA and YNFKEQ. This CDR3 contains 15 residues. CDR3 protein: CASSPTGTPGETQYF. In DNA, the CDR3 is TGTGCCAGCAGCCCGACCGGGACTCCCGGGGAGACCCAGTACTTC.

The CDR3 is CASSLRGTENTGELFF. For the CDR3, the DNA is TGTGCCAGCAGCTTGAGAGGGACAGAGAACACCGGGGAGCTGTTTTTT. The genes are TRBV5-5 and TRBJ2-2; 7 positions match TRBD1. This CDR3 comprises 16 residues. Germline V gene data show CDR1 as SGHKS and CDR2 as YYEKEE (reference sequence). V gave up 1 base and J gave up 1 base; unmatched junction bases: 4.

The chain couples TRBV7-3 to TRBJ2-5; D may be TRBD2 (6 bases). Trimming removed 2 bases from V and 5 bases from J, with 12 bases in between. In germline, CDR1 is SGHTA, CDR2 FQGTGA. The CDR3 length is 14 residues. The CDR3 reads CASSLRGEWETQYF. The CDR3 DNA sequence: TGTGCCAGCAGCTTACGCGGGGAATGGGAGACCCAGTACTTC. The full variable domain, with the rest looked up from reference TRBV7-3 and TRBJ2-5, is GAGVSQTPSNKVTEKGKYVELRCDPISGHTALYWYRQSLGQGPEFLIYFQGTGAADDSGLPNDRFFAVRPEGSVSTLKIQRTERGDSAVYLCASSLRGEWETQYFGPGTRLLVL.

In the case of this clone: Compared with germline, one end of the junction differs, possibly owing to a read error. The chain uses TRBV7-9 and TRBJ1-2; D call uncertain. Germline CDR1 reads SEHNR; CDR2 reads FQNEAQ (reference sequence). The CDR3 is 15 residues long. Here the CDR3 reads CASSQEWAGHWGYTF. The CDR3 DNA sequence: TGCGCCAGCAGCCAAGAATGGGCCGGGCATTGGGGCTACACCTTC.

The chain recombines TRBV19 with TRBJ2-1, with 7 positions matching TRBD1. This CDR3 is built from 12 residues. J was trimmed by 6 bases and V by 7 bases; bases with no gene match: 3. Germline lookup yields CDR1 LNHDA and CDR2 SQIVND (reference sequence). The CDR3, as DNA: TGTGCCAGTACACAGGGGTCCAATGAGCAGTTCTTC. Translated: CASTQGSNEQFF.

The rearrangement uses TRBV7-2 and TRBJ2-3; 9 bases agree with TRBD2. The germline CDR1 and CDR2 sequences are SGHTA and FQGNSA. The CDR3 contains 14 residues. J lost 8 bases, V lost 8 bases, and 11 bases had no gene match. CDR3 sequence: CASLSSGGFGTQYF. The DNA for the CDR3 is TGTGCCAGCCTAAGTAGCGGGGGCTTCGGTACGCAGTATTTT.

The chain's CDR3 is CASSLEGEQFF. Here the CDR3 DNA reads TGTGCCAGCAGCTTGGAGGGTGAGCAGTTCTTC. V is TRBV5-6 and J is TRBJ2-1; D not resolved. The ends were cut back, 0 bases at V and 9 bases at J, with 4 bases in the middle. Germline CDR1 and CDR2: SGHDT and YYEEEE. The CDR3 contains 11 residues.

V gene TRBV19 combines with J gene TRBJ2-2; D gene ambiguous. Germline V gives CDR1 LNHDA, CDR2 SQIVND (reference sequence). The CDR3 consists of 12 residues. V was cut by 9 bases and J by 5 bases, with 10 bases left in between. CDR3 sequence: CASKTETGELFF. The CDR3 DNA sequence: TGTGCCAGCAAAACAGAGACCGGGGAGCTGTTTTTT.

The chain's CDR3 is CASSLSYEQYF. DNA for the CDR3: TGTGCCAGCAGCCTGTCCTACGAGCAGTACTTC. The chain recombines TRBV13 with TRBJ2-7, with unresolved D. V shed 5 bases and J shed 1 base, with 3 bases lying between them. Germline values: CDR1 PRHDT, CDR2 FYEKMQ (reference sequence). CDR3 length: 11 amino acids.

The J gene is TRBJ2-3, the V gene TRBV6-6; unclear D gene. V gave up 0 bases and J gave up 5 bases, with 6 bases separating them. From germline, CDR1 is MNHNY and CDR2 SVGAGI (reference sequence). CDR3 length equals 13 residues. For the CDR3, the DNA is TGTGCCAGCAGTTACTCGATAGGAGATACGCAGTATTTT. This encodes CASSYSIGDTQYF.

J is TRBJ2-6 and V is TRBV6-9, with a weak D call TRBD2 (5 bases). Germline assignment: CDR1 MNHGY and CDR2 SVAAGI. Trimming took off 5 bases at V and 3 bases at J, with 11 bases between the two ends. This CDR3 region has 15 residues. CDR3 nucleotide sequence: TGTGCCAGCAGTGTCGAGGGCAGTGGGGCCAACGTCCTGACTTTC. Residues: CASSVEGSGANVLTF.

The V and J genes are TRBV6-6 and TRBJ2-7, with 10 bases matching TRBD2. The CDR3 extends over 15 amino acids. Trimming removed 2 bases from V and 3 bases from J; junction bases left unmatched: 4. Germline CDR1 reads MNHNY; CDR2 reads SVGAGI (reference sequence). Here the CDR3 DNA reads TGTGCCAGCAGTTACCCTAGCGGGAGCCACTACGAGCAGTACTTC. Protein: CASSYPSGSHYEQYF.

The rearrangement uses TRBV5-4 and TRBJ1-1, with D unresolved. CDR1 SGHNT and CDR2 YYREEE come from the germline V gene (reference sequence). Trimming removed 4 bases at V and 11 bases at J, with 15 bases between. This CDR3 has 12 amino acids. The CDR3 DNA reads TGTGCCAGCAGCGGAGCCGGGATCCGCGCTTTCTTT. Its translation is CASSGAGIRAFF.

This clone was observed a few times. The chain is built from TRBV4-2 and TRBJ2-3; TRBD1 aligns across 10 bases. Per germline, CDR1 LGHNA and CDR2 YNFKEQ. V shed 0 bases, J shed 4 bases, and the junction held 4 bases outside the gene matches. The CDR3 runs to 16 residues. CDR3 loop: CASSQDKTGGPDTQYF. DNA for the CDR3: TGTGCCAGCAGCCAAGATAAGACAGGGGGCCCAGATACGCAGTATTTT.

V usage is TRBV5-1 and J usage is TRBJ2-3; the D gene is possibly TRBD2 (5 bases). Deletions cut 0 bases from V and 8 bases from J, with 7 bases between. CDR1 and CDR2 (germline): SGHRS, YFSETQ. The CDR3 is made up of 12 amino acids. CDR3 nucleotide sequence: TGCGCCAGCAGCTTGGATGAGGGTACGCAGTATTTT. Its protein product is CASSLDEGTQYF.

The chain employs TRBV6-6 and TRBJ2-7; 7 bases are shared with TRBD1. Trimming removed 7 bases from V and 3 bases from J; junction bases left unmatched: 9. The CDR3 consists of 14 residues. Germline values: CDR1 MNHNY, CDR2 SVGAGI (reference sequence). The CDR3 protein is CASTFRQGFYEQYF. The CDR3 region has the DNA TGTGCCAGCACCTTCCGACAGGGATTCTACGAGCAGTACTTC.

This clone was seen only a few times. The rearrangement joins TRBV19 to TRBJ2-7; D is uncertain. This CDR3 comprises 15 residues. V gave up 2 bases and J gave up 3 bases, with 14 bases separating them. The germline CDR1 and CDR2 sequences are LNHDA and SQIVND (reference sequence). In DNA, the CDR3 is TGTGCCAGTAGTATAATTCTAGGCTACCACTACGAGCAGTACTTC. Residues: CASSIILGYHYEQYF.

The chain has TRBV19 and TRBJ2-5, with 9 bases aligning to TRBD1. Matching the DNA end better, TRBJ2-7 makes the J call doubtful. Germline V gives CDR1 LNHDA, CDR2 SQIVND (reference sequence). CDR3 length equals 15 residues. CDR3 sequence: CASSIPGQGSYEQYF. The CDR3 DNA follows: TGTGCCAGTAGTATACCGGGACAGGGCTCCTACGAGCAGTACTTC.

The DNA of the CDR3 is TGTGCCAGCAGCTCAAGGACAGGGAGGGCCGGGGAGCTGTTTTTT. Protein: CASSSRTGRAGELFF. The chain uses TRBV11-3 and TRBJ2-2, with D tentatively TRBD1 (8 bases). Trimming took off 4 bases at V and 6 bases at J, with 15 bases between the two ends. The CDR3 has 15 amino acids. Germline loops: CDR1 SGHNT, CDR2 YENEEA.

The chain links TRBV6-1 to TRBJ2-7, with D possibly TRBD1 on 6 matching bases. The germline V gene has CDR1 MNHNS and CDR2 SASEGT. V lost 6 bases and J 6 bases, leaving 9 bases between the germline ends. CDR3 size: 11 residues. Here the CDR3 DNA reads TGTGCCAGCAGGGCAGGGGCCGAGCAGTACTTC. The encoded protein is CASRAGAEQYF.

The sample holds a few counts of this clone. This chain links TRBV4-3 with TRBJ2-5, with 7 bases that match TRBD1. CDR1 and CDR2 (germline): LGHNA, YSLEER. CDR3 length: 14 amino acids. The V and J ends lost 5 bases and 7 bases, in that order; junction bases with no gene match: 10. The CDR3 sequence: CASSAGTATPTQYF. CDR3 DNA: TGCGCCAGCAGCGCCGGGACAGCTACTCCGACCCAGTACTTC.

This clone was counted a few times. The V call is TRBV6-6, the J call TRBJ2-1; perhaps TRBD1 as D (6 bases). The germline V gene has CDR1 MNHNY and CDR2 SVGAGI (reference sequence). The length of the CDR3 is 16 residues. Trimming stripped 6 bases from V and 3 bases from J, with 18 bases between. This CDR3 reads CASSQGPGQVYNEQFF. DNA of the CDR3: TGTGCCAGCAGCCAAGGACCGGGACAAGTCTACAATGAGCAGTTCTTC.

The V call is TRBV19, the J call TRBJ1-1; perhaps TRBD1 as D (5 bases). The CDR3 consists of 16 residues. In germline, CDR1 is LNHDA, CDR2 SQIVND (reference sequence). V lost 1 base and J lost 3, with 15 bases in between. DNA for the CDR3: TGTGCCAGTAGTATAGGAGTGCAACAGGTCGACACTGAAGCTTTCTTT. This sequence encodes CASSIGVQQVDTEAFF. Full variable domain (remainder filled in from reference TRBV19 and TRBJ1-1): DGGITQSPKYLFRKEGQNVTLSCEQNLNHDAMYWYRQDPGQGLRLIYYSQIVNDFQKGDIAEGYSVSREKKESFPLTVTSAQKNPTAFYLCASSIGVQQVDTEAFFGQGTRLTVV.

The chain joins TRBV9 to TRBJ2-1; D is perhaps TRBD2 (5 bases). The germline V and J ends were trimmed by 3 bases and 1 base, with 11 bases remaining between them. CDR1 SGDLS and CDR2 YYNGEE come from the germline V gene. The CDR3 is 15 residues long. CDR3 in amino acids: CASSADSHSYNEQFF. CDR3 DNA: TGTGCCAGCAGCGCGGACTCGCATTCCTACAATGAGCAGTTCTTC.